This T cell receptor (beta chain) was captured in a study of blood T cell repertoires in COVID-19. Measured with immunoSEQ multiplex PCR; TCRdb has only the in-frame clones, and not every one. In the table there are under 130,000 clones, approximately 84% of which are singletons. The sequencing sample was made of peripheral blood. The source is a human donor in a cohort sampled during active COVID-19.

CDR3 region: CASSLFTGSNEQFF. The CDR3 DNA reads as TGTGCCAGCAGCCTATTCACAGGGAGTAATGAGCAGTTCTTC. The J gene is TRBJ2-1, the V gene TRBV9; weak D call: TRBD1 (6 bases). Germline CDR1 reads SGDLS; CDR2 reads YYNGEE. The CDR3 loop spans 14 amino acids. The V and J ends lost 4 bases and 7 bases respectively, with 15 bases between them. Full variable domain (remainder filled in from reference TRBV9 and TRBJ2-1): DSGVTQTPKHLITATGQRVTLRCSPRSGDLSVYWYQQSLDQGLQFLIQYYNGEERAKGNILERFSAQQFPDLHSELNLSSLELGDSALYFCASSLFTGSNEQFFGPGTRLTVL.